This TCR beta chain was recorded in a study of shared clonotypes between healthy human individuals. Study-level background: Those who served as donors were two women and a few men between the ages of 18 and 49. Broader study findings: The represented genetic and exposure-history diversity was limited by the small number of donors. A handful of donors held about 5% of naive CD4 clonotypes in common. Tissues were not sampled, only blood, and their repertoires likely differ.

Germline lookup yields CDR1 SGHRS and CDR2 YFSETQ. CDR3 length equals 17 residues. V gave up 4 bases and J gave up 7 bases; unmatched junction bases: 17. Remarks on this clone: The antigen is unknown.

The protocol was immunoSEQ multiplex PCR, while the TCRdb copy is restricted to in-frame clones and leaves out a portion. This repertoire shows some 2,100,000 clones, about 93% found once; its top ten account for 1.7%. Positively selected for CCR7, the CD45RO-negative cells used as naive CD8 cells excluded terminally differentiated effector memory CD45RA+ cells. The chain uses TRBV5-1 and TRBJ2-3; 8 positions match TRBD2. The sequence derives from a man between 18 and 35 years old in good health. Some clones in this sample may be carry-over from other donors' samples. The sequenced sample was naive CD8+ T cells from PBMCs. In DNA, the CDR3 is TGCGCCAGCAGCCCGAGTGAGTTAGCGGGAACGGGTAATACGCAGTATTTT. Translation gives CASSPSELAGTGNTQYF.